This T cell receptor (beta chain) was obtained from a study of Ad26.COV2.S vaccination and SARS-CoV-2 variants. Only in-frame clones appear in the TCRdb table, and some are missing; sequencing was by immunoSEQ multiplex PCR. The table records about 330,000 clones, roughly 90% of them present only once. Trimming shortened V by 2 bases and J by 3 bases, and 10 bases separated the two germline ends. The CDR3 totals 13 residues. Germline loops: CDR1 GTSNPN, CDR2 SVGIG (reference sequence). Described treatment: about 20 received Ad26.COV2.S at low or high dose, single or two shots; about 5 received placebo; per-sample allocation not given. Material that was analyzed had been drawn on day 63 after the first vaccine or placebo injection. This clone was found once.

This chain connects TRBV30 to TRBJ2-5; perhaps D is TRBD1 or TRBD2 (5 bases each). Sequenced here: peripheral blood, sampled in a trial of Ad26.COV2.S vaccine versus placebo. The sequence was collected from a person aged 18 to 59 who received the Ad26.COV2.S COVID-19 vaccine or a placebo. In DNA, the CDR3 is TGTGCCTGGAGTTGGGGGTCCAAAGAGACCCAGTACTTC. Protein: CAWSWGSKETQYF.